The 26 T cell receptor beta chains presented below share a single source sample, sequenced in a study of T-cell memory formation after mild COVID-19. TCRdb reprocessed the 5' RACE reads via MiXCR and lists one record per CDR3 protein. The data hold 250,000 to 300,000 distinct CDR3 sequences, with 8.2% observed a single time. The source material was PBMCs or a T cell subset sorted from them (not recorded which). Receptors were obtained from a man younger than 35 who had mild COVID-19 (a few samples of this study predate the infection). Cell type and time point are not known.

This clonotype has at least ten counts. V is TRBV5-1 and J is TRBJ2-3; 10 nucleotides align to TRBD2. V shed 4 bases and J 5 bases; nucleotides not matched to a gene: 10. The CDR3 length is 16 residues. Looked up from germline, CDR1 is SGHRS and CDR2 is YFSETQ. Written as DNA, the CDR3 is TGCGCCAGCAGCGGACAAGCGGGGGGGCCAATAGATACGCAGTATTTT. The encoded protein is CASSGQAGGPIDTQYF.

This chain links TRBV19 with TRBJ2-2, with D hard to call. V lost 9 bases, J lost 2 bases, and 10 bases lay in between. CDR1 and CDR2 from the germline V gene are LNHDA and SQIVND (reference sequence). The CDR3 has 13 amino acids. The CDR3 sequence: CASETPNTGELFF. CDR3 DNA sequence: TGTGCCAGCGAGACACCTAACACCGGGGAGCTGTTTTTT.

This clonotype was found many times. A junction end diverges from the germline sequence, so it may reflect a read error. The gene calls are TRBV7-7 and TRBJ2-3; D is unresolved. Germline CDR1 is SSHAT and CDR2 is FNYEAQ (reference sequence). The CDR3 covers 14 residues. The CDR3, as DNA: TGTGCTAGCAGCCCCTCACAGAGCACAGATACGCAGTATTTT. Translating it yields CASSPSQSTDTQYF.

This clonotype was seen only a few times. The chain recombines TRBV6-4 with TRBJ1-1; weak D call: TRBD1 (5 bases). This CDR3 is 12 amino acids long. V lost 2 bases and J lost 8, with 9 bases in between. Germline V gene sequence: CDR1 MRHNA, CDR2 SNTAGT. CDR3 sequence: CASSDTKGEAFF. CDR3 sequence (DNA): TGTGCCAGCAGTGACACCAAGGGGGAAGCTTTCTTT.

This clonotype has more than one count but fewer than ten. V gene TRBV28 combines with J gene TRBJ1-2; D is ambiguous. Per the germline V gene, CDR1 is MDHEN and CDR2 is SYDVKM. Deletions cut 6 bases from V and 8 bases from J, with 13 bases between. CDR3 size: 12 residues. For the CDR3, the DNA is TGTGCCAGCAGCGTCCCCTCGAGGGGCTACACCTTC. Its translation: CASSVPSRGYTF.

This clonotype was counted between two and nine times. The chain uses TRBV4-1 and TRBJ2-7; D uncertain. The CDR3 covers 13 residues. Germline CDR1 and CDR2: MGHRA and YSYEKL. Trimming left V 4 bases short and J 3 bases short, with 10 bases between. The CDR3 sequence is CASSPTALYEQYF. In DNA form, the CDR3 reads TGCGCCAGCAGCCCAACGGCCCTCTACGAGCAGTACTTC.

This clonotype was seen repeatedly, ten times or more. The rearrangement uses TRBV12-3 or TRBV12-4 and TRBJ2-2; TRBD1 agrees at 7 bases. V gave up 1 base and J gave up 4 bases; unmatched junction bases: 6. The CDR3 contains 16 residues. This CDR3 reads CASSLVHRGGTGELFF. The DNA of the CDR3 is TGTGCCAGCAGTTTAGTCCACAGGGGCGGCACCGGGGAGCTGTTTTTT.

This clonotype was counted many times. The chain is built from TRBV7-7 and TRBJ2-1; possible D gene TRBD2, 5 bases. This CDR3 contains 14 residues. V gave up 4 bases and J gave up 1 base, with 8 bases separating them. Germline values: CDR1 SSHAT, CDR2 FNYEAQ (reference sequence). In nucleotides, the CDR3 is TGTGCCAGCAGCTCCTCGGGATCCTACAATGAGCAGTTCTTC. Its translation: CASSSSGSYNEQFF.

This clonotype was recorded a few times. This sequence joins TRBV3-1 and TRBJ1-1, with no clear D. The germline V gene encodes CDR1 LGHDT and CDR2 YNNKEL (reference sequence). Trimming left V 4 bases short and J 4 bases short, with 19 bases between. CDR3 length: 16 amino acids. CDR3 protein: CASSPAGRPLGTEAFF. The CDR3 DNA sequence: TGTGCCAGCAGCCCCGCCGGGCGGCCCCTCGGCACTGAAGCTTTCTTT.

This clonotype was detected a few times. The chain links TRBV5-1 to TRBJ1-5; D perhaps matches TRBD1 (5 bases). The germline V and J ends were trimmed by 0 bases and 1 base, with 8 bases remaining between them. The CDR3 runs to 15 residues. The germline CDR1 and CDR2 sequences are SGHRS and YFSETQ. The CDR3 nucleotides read TGCGCCAGCAGCTTGGAGGGGTTAAGCAATCAGCCCCAGCATTTT. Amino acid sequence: CASSLEGLSNQPQHF.

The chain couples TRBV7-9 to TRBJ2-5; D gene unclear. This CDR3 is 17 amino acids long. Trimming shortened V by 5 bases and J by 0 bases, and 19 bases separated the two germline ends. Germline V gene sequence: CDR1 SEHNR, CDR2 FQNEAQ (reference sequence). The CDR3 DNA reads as TGTGCCAGCAGCCCCGCCCCTATTAGCAGCTACCAAGAGACCCAGTACTTC. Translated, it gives CASSPAPISSYQETQYF.

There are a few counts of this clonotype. CDR3 loop: CASSYSRTPHYGYTF. CDR3 sequence (DNA): TGTGCCAGCAGTTACTCGAGGACACCACACTATGGCTACACCTTC. The chain couples TRBV6-2 or TRBV6-3 to TRBJ1-2, with D perhaps TRBD1 (5 bases). This CDR3 has 15 residues. With 0 bases removed from V and 3 bases from J, the gap between germline ends came to 11 bases. Germline V CDR1 and CDR2: MNHEY, SVGEGT.

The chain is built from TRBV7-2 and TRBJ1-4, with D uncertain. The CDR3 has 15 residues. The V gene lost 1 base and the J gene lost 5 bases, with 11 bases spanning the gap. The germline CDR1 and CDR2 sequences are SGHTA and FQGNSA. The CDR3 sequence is CASSLVHGMNEKLFF. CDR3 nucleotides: TGTGCCAGCAGCTTAGTACACGGAATGAATGAAAAACTGTTTTTT.

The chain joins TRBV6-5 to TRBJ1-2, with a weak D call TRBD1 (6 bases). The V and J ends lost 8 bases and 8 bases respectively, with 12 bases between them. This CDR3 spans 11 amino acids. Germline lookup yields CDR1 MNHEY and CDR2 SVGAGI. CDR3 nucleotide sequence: TGTGCCAGCGCCGGGACATCAGGCTACACCTTC. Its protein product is CASAGTSGYTF.

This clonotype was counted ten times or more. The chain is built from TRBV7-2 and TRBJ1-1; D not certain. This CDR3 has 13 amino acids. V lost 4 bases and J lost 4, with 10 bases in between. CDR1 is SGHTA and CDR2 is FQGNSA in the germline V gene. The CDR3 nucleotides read TGTGCCAGCAGCTCTACGGGTTTCACTGAAGCTTTCTTT. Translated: CASSSTGFTEAFF.

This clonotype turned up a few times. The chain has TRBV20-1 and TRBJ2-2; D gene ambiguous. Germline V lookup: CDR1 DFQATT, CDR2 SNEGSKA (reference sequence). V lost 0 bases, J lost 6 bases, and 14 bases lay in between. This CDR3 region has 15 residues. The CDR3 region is CSARDSRRLAGELFF. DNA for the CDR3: TGCAGTGCTAGAGATTCGAGGCGATTGGCCGGGGAGCTGTTTTTT.

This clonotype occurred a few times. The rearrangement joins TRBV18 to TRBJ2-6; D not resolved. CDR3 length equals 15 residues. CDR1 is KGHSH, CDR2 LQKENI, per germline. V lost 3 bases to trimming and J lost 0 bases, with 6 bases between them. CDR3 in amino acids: CASSPLNSGANVLTF. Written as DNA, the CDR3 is TGTGCCAGCTCACCCTTAAACTCTGGGGCCAACGTCCTGACTTTC.

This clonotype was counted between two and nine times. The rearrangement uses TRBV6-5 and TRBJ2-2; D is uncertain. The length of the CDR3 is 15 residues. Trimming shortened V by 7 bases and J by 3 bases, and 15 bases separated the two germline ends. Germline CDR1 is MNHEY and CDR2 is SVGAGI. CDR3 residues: CASMWSATHTGELFF. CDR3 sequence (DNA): TGTGCCAGCATGTGGTCGGCCACGCACACCGGGGAGCTGTTTTTT.

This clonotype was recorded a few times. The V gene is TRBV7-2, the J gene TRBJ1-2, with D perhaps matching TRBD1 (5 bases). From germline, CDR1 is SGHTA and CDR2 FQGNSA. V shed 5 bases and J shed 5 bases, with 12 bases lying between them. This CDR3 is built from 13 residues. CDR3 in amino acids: CASSQGLGYGYTF. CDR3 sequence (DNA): TGTGCCAGCAGCCAGGGTTTGGGTTATGGCTACACCTTC.

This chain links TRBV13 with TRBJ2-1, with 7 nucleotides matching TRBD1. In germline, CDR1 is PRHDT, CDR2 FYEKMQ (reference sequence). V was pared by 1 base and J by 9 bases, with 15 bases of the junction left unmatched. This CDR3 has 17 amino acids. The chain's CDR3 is CASSLASYDVGDSEQFF. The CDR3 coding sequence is TGTGCCAGCAGCTTAGCGTCTTACGATGTAGGGGACAGTGAGCAGTTCTTC.

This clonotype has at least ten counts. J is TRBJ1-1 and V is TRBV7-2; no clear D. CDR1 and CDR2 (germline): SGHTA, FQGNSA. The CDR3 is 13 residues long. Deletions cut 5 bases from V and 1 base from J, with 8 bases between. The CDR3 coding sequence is TGTGCCAGCAGCGCCCACAGGAACACTGAAGCTTTCTTT. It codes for CASSAHRNTEAFF. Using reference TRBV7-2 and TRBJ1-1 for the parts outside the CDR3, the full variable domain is GAGVSQSPSNKVTEKGKDVELRCDPISGHTALYWYRQSLGQGLEFLIYFQGNSAPDKSGLPSDRFSAERTGGSVSTLTIQRTQQEDSAVYLCASSAHRNTEAFFGQGTRLTVV.

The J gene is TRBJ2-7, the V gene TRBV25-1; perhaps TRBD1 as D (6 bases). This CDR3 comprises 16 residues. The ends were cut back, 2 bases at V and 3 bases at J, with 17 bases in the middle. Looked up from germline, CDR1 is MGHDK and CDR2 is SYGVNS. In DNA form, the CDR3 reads TGTGCCAGCAGTGAAAAGGAACAGGGAACCGACTACGAGCAGTACTTC. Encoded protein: CASSEKEQGTDYEQYF.

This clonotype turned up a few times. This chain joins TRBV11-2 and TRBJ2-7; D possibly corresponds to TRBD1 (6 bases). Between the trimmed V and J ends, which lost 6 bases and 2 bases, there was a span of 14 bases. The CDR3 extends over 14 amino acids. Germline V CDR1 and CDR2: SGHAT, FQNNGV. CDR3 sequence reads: CASRGTLNPYEQYV. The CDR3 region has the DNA TGTGCCAGCAGGGGGACACTGAACCCCTACGAGCAGTACGTC.

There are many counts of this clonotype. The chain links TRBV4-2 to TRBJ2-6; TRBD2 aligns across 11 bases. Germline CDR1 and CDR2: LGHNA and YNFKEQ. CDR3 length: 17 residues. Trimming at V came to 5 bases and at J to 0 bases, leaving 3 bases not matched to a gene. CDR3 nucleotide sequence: TGTGCCAGCAGCAGTAGCGGGGGGGCCTCTGGGGCCAACGTCCTGACTTTC. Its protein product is CASSSSGGASGANVLTF.

The CDR3 DNA reads as TGTGCCAGCAGCCCCGGACTAGCGGGGGGGCCTTCCTACAATGAGCAGTTCTTC. Its protein is CASSPGLAGGPSYNEQFF. The rearrangement joins TRBV12-3 or TRBV12-4 to TRBJ2-1; 15 bases agree with TRBD2. Trimming took 6 bases from V and 1 from J; bases not matched to a gene: 7. The CDR3 runs to 18 residues.

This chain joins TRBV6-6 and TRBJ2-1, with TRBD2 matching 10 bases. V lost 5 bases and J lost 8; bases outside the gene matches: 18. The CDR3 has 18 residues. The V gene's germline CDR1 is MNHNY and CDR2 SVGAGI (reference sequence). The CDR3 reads CASSSMGPTSGPGYEQFF. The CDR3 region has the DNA TGTGCCAGCAGTAGCATGGGGCCGACTAGCGGGCCTGGGTATGAGCAGTTCTTC.